One and the same sample provided the 2 T cell receptor beta chains below, sequenced in a study of CD8+ T cells in alopecia areata (dated by TCRdb to the late 2010s). The time point tag for this specimen amounts to: around 29 days on oral tofacitinib. What this sample's treatment or condition label stands for: oral pan-JAK inhibitor, 5-10 mg twice daily. The protocol used for the library was the immunoSEQ multiplex PCR assay. To provide template for TCR sequencing, every sample had RNA extracted and reverse transcribed into cDNA. TCRdb holds this immuneACCESS table with in-frame rearrangements only. Some clones are missing; in checked studies, unresolved V genes explain under half, and the rest has no known cause. The sample has about 200,000 clones on record, about 57% of them singletons. The ten largest clonotypes hold about 1.6% of the sample. Source: CD4+ T cells sorted from blood, taken at week 4, from a patient treated with tofacitinib. The receptors shown here come from a human donor with alopecia areata.

CDR3 protein: CASSRSGGRTDTQYF. CDR3 bases: TGTGCCAGCTCTCGCAGCGGGGGCCGCACAGATACGCAGTATTTT. V gene TRBV18 combines with J gene TRBJ2-3; 8 nucleotides align to TRBD2. V lost 6 bases, J lost 1 base, and 6 bases stayed unmatched. CDR3 size: 15 residues. Per germline, CDR1 KGHSH and CDR2 LQKENI.

The chain joins TRBV28 to TRBJ2-7; 7 bases map to TRBD1. The CDR3 length is 15 residues. J lost 3 bases, V lost 3 bases, and 8 bases had no gene match. Germline CDR1 reads MDHEN; CDR2 reads SYDVKM. Here the CDR3 reads CASSFPGQSDYEQYF. CDR3 nucleotide sequence: TGTGCCAGCAGTTTTCCGGGACAGTCTGACTACGAGCAGTACTTC.